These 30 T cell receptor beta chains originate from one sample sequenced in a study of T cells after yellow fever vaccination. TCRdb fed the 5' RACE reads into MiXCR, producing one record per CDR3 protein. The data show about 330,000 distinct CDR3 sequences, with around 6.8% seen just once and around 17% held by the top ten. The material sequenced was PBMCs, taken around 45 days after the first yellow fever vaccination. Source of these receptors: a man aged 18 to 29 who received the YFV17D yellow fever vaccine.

The CDR3 nucleotides are TGTGCCAGCAGTTGGGGCGAAACCACAGATACGCAGTATTTT. Translating it yields CASSWGETTDTQYF. V is TRBV9 and J is TRBJ2-3; perhaps TRBD1 as D (5 bases). The CDR3 contains 14 residues. CDR1 is SGDLS, CDR2 YYNGEE, per germline. Trimming left V 5 bases short and J 2 bases short, with 12 bases between. Complete variable domain (other parts from reference TRBV9 and TRBJ2-3): DSGVTQTPKHLITATGQRVTLRCSPRSGDLSVYWYQQSLDQGLQFLIQYYNGEERAKGNILERFSAQQFPDLHSELNLSSLELGDSALYFCASSWGETTDTQYFGPGTRLTVL.

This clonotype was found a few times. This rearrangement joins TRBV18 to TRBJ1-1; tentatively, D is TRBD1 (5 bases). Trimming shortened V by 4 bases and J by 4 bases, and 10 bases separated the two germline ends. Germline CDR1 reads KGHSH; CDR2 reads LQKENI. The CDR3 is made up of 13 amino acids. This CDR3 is CASSLTGTTEAFF. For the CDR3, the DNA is TGTGCCAGCTCACTCACGGGGACCACTGAAGCTTTCTTT.

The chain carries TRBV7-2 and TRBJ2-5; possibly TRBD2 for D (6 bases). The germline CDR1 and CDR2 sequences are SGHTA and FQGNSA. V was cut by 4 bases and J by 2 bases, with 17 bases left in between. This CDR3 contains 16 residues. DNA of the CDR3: TGTGCCAGCAGCTACCGTCGGGACTGGATGCAAGAGACCCAGTACTTC. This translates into CASSYRRDWMQETQYF.

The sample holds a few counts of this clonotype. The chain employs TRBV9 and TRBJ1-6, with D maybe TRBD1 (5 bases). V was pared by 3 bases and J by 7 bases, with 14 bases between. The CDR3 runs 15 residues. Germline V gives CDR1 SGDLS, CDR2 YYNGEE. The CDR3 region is CASSAGGSANSPLHF. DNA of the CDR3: TGTGCCAGCAGCGCGGGGGGTTCAGCGAATTCACCCCTCCACTTT.

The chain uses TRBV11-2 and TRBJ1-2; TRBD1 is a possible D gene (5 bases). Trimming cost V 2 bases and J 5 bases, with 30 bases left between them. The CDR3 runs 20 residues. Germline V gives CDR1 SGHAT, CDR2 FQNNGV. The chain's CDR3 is CASSLRAPGIQGRGLYGYTF. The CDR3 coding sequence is TGTGCCAGCAGCTTAAGGGCCCCCGGGATTCAGGGTCGGGGACTATATGGCTACACCTTC.

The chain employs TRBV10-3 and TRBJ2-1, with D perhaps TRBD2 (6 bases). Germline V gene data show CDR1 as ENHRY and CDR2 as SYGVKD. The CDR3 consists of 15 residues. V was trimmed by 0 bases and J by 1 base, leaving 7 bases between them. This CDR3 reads CAISESGGSYNEQFF. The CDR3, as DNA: TGTGCCATCAGTGAGTCCGGGGGTTCCTACAATGAGCAGTTCTTC.

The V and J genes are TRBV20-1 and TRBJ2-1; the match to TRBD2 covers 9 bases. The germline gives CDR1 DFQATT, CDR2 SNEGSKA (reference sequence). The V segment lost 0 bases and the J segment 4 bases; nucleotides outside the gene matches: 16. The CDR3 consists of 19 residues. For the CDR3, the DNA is TGCAGTGCTAGAGATAAGTTAGCGGGGGACTACCCTTCTTACAATGAGCAGTTCTTC. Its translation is CSARDKLAGDYPSYNEQFF.

CDR3 DNA sequence: TGTGCCAGCAGCTTGATGATGGGGGCAGATACGCAGTATTTT. Translating gives CASSLMMGADTQYF. The chain joins TRBV5-6 to TRBJ2-3; D may be TRBD1 or TRBD2 (5 bases each). The CDR3 length is 14 residues. V was trimmed by 1 base and J by 4 bases, leaving 10 bases between them. Germline values: CDR1 SGHDT, CDR2 YYEEEE.

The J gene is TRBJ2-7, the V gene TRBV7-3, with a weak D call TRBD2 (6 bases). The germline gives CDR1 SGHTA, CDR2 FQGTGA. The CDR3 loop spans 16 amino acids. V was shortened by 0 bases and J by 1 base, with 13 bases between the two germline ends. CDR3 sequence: CASSLTGVGGSYEQYF. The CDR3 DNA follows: TGTGCCAGCAGCTTAACAGGCGTCGGGGGTTCCTACGAGCAGTACTTC.

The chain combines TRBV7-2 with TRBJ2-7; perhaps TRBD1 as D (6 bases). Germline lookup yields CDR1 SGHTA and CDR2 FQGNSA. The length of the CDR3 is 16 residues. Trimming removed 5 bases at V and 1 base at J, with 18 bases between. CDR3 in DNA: TGTGCCAGCAGCCGCAAGGACAGTCTCCCTTCCTACGAGCAGTACTTC. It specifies CASSRKDSLPSYEQYF.

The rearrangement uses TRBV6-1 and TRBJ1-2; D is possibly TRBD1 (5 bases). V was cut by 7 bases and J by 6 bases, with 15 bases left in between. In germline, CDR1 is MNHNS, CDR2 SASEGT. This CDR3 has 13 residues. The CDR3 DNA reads TGTGCCAGCACATTCGGCGGGACTGATGGCTACACCTTC. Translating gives CASTFGGTDGYTF.

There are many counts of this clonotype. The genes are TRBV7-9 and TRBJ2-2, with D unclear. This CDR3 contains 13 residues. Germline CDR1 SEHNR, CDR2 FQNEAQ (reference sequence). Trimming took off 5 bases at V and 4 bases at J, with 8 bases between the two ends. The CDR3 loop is CASSPRVTGELFF. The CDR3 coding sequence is TGTGCCAGCAGCCCCCGTGTCACCGGGGAGCTGTTTTTT.

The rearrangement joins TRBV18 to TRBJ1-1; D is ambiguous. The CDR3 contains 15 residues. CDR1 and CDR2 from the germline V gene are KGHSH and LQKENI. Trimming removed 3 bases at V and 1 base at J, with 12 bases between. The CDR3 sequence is CASSPMFQANTEAFF. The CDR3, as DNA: TGTGCCAGCTCACCGATGTTCCAAGCGAACACTGAAGCTTTCTTT.

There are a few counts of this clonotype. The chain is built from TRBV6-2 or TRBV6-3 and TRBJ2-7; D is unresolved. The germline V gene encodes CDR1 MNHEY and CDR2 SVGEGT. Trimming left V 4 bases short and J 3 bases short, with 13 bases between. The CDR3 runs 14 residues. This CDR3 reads CASSLETEGYEQYF. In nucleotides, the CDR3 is TGTGCCAGCAGTTTAGAGACCGAAGGCTACGAGCAGTACTTC.

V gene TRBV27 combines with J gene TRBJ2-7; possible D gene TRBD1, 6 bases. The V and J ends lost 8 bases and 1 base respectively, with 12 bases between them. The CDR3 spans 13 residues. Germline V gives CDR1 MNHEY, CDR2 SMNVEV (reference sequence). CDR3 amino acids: CASWDKYSYEQYV. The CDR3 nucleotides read TGTGCCAGCTGGGACAAGTATTCCTACGAGCAGTACGTC.

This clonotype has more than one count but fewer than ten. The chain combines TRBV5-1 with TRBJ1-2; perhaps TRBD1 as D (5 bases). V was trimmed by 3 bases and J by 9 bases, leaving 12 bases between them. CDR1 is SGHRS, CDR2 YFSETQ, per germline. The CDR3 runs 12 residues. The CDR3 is CASSSHRQSYTF. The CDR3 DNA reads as TGCGCCAGCAGCTCCCACCGACAGAGCTACACCTTC.

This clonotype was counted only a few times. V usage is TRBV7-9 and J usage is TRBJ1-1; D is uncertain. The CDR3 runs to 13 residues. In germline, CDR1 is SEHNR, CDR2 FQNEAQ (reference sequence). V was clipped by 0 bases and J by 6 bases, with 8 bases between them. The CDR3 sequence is CASSLAGSPEAFF. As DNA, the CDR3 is TGTGCCAGCAGCTTAGCAGGCTCCCCTGAAGCTTTCTTT. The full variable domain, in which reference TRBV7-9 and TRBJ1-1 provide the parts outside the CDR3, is DTGVSQNPRHKITKRGQNVTFRCDPISEHNRLYWYRQTLGQGPEFLTYFQNEAQLEKSRLLSDRFSAERPKGSFSTLEIQRTEQGDSAMYLCASSLAGSPEAFFGQGTRLTVV.

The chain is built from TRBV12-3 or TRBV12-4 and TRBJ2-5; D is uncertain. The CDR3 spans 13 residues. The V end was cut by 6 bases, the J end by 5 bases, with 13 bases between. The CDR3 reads CASRMIASETQYF. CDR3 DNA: TGTGCCAGCAGAATGATAGCTTCCGAGACCCAGTACTTC.

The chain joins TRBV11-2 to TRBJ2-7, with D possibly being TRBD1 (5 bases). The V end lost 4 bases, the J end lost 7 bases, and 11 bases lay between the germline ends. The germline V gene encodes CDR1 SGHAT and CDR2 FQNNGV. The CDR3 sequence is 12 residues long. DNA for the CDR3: TGTGCCAGCAGCTCCAGGGAAGGTGAGCAGTACTTC. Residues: CASSSREGEQYF.

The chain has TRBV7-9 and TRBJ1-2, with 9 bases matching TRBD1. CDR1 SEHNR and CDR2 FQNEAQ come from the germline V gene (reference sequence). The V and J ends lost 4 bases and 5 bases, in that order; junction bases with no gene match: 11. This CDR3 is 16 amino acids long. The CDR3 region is CASSSPGQGGIYGYTF. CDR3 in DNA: TGTGCCAGCAGCTCCCCGGGACAGGGCGGGATTTATGGCTACACCTTC.

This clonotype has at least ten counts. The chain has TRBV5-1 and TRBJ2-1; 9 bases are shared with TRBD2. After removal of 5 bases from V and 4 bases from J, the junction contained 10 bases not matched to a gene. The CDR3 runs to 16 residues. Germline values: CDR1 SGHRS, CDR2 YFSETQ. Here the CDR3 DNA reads TGCGCCAGCAGATTCGAGCGGGGGGCACCATACAATGAGCAGTTCTTC. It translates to CASRFERGAPYNEQFF.

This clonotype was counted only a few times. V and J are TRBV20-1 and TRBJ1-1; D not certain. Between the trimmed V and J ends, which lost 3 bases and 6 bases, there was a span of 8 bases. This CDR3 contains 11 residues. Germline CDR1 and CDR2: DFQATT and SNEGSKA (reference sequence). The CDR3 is CSASPGAEAFF. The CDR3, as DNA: TGCAGTGCTAGTCCGGGCGCTGAAGCTTTCTTT.

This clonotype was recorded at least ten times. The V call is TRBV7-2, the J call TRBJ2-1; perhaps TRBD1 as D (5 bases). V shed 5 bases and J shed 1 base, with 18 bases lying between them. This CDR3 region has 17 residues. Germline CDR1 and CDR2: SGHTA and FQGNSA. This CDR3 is CASSARLSTDSYNEQFF. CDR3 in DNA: TGTGCCAGCAGCGCTAGACTCTCGACAGATTCCTACAATGAGCAGTTCTTC.

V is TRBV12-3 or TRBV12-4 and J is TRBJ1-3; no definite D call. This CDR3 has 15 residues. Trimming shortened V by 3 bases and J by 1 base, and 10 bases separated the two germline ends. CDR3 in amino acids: CASSFRTGSGNTIYF. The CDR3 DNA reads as TGTGCCAGCAGTTTCCGGACTGGATCTGGAAACACCATATATTTT.

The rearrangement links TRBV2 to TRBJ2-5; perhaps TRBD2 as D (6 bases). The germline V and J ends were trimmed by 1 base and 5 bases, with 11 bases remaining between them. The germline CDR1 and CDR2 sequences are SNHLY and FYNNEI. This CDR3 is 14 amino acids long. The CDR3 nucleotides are TGTGCCAGCAGTGAAGAAACTAGCCAGGAGACCCAGTACTTC. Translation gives CASSEETSQETQYF. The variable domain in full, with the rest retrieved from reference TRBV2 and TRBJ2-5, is EPEVTQTPSHQVTQMGQEVILRCVPISNHLYFYWYRQILGQKVEFLVSFYNNEISEKSEIFDDQFSVERPDGSNFTLKIRSTKLEDSAMYFCASSEETSQETQYFGPGTRLLVL.

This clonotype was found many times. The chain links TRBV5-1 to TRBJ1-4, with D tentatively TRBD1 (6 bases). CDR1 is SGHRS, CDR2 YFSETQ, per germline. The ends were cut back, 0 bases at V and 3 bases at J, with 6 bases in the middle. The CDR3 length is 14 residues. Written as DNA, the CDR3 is TGCGCCAGCAGCTTGGAGGGGGCTAATGAAAAACTGTTTTTT. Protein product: CASSLEGANEKLFF.

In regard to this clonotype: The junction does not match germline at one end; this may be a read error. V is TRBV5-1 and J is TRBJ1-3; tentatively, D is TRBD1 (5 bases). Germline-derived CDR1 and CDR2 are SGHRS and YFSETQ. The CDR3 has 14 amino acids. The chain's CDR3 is CASSLEGSGTTIYF. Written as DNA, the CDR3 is TGCGCCAGCAGCTTGGAGGGGTCGGGAACCACCATATATTTT.

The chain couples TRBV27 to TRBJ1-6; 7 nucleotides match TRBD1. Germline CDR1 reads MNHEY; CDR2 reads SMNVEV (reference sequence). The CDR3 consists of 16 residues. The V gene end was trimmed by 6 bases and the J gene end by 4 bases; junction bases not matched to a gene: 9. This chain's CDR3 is CASRIKQGFYNSPLHF. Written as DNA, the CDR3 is TGTGCCAGCAGGATAAAACAGGGGTTTTATAATTCACCCCTCCACTTT.

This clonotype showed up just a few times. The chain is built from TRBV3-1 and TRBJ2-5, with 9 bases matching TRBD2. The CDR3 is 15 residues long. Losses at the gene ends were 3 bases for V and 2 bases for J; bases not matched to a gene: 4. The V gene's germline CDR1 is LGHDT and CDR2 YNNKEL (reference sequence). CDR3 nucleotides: TGTGCCAGCAGCCACCCGACTAGCGGACAAGAGACCCAGTACTTC. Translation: CASSHPTSGQETQYF.

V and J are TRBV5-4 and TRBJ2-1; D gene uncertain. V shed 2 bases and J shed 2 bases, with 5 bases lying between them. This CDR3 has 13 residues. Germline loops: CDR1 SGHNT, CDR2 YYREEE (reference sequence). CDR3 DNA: TGTGCCAGCAGCTTACCTCCCTACAATGAGCAGTTCTTC. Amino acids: CASSLPPYNEQFF.